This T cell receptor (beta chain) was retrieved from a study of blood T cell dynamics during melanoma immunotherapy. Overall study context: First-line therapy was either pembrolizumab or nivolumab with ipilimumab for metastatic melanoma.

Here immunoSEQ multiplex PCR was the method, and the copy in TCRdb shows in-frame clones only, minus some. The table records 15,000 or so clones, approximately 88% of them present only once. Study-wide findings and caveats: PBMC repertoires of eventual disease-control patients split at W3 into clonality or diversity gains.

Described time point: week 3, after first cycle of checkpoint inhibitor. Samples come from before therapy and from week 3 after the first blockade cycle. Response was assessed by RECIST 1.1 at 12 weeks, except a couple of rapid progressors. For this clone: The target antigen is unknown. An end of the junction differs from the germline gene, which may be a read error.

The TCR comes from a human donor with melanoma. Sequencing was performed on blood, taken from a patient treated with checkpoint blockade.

The CDR3, as DNA: TGTGCCAGCTCCCCACTAGGCGGCAGTCCGTACTTC. Translating gives CASSPLGGSPYF. The chain is built from TRBV18 and TRBJ2-7, with D tentatively TRBD2 (5 bases). The CDR3 consists of 12 residues. Per the germline V gene, CDR1 is KGHSH and CDR2 is LQKENI.